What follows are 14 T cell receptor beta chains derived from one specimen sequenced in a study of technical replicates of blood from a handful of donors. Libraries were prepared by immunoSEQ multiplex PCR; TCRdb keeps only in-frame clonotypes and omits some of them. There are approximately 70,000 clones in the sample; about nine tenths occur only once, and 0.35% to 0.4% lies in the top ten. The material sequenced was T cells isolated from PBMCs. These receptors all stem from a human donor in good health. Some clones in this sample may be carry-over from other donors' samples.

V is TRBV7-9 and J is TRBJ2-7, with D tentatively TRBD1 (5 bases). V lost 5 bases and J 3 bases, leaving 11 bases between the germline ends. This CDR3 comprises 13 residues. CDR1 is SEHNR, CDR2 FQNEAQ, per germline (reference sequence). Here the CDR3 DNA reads TGTGCCAGCAGCCCCGACAGCTTCTACGAGCAGTACTTC. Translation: CASSPDSFYEQYF.

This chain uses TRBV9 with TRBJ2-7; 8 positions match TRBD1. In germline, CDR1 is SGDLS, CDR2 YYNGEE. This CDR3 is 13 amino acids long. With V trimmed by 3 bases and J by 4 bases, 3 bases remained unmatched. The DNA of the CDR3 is TGTGCCAGCAGCGGGACAGGGAAGTACGAGCAGTACTTC. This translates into CASSGTGKYEQYF.

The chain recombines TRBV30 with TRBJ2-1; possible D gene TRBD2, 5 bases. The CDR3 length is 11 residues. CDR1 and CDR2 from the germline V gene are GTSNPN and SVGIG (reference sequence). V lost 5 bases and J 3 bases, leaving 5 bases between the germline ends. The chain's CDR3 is CAWRDYNEQFF. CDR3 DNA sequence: TGTGCCTGGCGGGACTACAATGAGCAGTTCTTC.

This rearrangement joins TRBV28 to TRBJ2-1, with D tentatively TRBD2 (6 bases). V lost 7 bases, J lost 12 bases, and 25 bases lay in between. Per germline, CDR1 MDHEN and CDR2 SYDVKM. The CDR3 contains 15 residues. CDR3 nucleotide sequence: TGTGCCAGCACCGACGCCGGCGGGGTTACCTATGGGCAGTTCTTC. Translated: CASTDAGGVTYGQFF.

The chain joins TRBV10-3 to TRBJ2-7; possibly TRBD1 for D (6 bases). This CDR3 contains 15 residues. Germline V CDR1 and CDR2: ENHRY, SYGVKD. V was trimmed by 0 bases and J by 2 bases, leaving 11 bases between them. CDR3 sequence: CAISESTGYTYEQYF. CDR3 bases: TGTGCCATCAGTGAGTCGACAGGTTATACCTACGAGCAGTACTTC.

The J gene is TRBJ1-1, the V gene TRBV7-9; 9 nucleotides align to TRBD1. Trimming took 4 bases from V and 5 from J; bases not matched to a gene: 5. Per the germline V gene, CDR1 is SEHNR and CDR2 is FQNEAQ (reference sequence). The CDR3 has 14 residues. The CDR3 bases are TGTGCCAGCAGCTCGACAGGGGGTGAGACTGAAGCTTTCTTT. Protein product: CASSSTGGETEAFF.

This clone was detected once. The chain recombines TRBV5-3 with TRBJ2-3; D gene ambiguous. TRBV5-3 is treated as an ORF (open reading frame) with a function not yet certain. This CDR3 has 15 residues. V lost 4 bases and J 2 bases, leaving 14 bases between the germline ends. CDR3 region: CARSASSFITDTQYF. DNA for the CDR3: TGTGCCAGAAGCGCGTCATCCTTTATCACAGATACGCAGTATTTT.

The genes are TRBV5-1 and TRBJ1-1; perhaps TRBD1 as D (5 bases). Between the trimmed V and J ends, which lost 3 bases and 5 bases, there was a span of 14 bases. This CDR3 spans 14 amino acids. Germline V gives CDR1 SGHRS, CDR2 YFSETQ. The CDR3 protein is CASSSRAGRTEAFF. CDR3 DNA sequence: TGCGCCAGCAGCTCCCGGGCAGGGAGGACTGAAGCTTTCTTT.

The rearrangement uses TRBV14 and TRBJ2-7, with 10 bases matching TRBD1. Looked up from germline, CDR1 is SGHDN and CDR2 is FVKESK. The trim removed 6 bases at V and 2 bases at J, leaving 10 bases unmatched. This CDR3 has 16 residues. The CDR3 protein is CASSQPGQGLPYEQYF. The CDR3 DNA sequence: TGTGCCAGCAGTCAACCGGGACAGGGGCTTCCCTACGAGCAGTACTTC.

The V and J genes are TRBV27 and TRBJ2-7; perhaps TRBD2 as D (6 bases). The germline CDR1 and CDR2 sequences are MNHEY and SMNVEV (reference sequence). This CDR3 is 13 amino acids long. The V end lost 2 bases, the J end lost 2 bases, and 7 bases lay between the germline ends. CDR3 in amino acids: CASSLGRTYEQYF. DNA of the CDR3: TGTGCCAGCAGTTTAGGGAGGACCTACGAGCAGTACTTC.

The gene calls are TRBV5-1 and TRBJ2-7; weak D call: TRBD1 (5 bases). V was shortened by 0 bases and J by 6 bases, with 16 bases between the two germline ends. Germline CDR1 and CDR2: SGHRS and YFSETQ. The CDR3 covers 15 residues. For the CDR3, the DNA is TGCGCCAGCAGCTTGGGCCAGGGTCACTTCAGCGAGCAGTACTTC. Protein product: CASSLGQGHFSEQYF. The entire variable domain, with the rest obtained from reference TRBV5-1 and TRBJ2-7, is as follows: KAGVTQTPRYLIKTRGQQVTLSCSPISGHRSVSWYQQTPGQGLQFLFEYFSETQRNKGNFPGRFSGRQFSNSRSEMNVSTLELGDSALYLCASSLGQGHFSEQYFGPGTRLTVT.

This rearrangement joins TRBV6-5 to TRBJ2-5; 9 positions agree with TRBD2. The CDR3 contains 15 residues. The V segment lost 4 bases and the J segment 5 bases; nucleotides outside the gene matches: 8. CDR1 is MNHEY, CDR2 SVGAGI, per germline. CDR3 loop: CASSFRGSGGETQYF. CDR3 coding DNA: TGTGCCAGCAGTTTTCGGGGTAGCGGGGGCGAGACCCAGTACTTC.

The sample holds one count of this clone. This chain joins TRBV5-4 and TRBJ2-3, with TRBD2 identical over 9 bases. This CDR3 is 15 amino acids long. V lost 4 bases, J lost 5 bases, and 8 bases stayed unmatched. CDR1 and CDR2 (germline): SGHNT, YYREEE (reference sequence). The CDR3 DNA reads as TGTGCCAGCAGCCTTAGCGGGAGTAGGATAGATACGCAGTATTTT. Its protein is CASSLSGSRIDTQYF.

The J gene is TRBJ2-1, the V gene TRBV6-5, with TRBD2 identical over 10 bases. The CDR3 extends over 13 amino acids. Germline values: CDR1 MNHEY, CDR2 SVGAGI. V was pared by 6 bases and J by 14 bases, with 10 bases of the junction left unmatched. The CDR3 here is CASSGGLARHEFF. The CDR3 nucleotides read TGTGCCAGCAGCGGGGGACTAGCGCGACATGAGTTCTTC.